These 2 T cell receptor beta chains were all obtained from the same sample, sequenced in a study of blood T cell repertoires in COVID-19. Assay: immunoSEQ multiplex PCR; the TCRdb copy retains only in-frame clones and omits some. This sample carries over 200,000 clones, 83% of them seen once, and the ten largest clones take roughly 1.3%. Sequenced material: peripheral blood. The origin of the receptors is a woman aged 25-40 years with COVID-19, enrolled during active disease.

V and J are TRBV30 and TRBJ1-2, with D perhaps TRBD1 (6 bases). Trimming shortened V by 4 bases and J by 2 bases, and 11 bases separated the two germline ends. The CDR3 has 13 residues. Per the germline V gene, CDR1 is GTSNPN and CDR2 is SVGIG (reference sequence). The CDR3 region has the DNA TGTGCCTGGATTCCTCAGGGGAACTATGGCTACACCTTC. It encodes CAWIPQGNYGYTF.

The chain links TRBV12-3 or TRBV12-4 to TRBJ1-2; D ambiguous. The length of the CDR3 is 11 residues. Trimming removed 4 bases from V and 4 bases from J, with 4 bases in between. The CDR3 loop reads CASSSGYGYTF. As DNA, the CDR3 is TGTGCCAGCAGTTCGGGCTATGGCTACACCTTC.